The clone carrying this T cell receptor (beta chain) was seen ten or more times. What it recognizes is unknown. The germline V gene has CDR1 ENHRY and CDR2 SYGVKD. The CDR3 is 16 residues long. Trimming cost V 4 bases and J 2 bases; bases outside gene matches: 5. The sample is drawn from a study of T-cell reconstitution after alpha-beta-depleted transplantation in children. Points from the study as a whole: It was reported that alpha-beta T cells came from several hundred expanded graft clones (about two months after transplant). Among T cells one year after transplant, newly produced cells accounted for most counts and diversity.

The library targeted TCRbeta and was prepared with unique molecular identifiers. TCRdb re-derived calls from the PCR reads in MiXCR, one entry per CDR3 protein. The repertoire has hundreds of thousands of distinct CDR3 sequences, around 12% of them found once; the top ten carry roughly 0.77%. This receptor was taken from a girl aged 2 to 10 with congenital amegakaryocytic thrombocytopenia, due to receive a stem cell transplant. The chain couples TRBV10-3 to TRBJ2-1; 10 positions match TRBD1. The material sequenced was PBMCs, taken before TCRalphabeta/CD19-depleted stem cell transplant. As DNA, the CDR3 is TGTGCCATCAGTGGGAACGACAGGGGGCCCTACAATGAGCAGTTCTTC. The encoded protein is CAISGNDRGPYNEQFF.